This TCR beta chain was recovered during a study of T cell clonality in common variable immunodeficiency. Study results and caveats: CVID subjects shared fewer TCRbeta clones than healthy controls did. CVID subjects had higher TCRbeta clonality than healthy controls, most marked in about a third.

CDR3 size: 15 residues. Germline trimming cut 6 bases from V and 4 bases from J; bases unmatched to any gene: 12. From germline, CDR1 is DFQATT and CDR2 SNEGSKA (reference sequence). Equal genomic DNA amounts from CVID and control samples were sequenced. TCRdb's copy holds only in-frame clones and misses some; the assay was immunoSEQ multiplex PCR. This sample has approximately 52,000 clones, each found more than once. This clone was observed many times. Its antigen remains unidentified. The sequence runs out 3 residues before the end of the CDR3; the remainder is reconstructed from the germline J gene.

Sequenced material: peripheral blood mononuclear cells. The chain combines TRBV20-1 with TRBJ2-7; TRBD2 aligns across 10 bases. The sequence was obtained from a person aged 18 to 69 in good health. CDR3 residues: CSALEPASGGYEQYF. CDR3 DNA, as far as it was read: TGCAGTGCCCTAGAGCCGGCTAGCGGGGGTTACGAG.